Listed here are 17 T cell receptor beta chains from one sample, sequenced in a study of blood T cells in healthy people across ages. The authors ran a second PCR of roughly 6 to 12 cycles using a sample-barcoded 5' primer and a J-beta primer mix. TCRdb ran MiXCR on the 5' RACE reads and lists one entry per CDR3 protein. Of roughly 800,000 distinct CDR3 sequences in the sample, 55% to 70% are singletons; the top ten hold around 22%. Sequencing used blood. The origin of the receptors is a man aged 25 to 40 in good health.

This clonotype has only a few counts. This chain connects TRBV20-1 to TRBJ1-2; D perhaps matches TRBD1 (5 bases). CDR1 is DFQATT, CDR2 SNEGSKA, per germline (reference sequence). The V and J ends lost 0 bases and 6 bases respectively, with 11 bases between them. This CDR3 region has 13 residues. The CDR3 sequence: CSARDPRGHGYTF. The CDR3, as DNA: TGCAGTGCTAGAGATCCGAGGGGCCATGGCTACACCTTC.

This clonotype came up a few times. The gene calls are TRBV12-3 or TRBV12-4 and TRBJ2-3, with a possible D match to TRBD2 (6 bases). This CDR3 comprises 13 residues. The V gene lost 5 bases and the J gene lost 1 base, with 7 bases spanning the gap. CDR3: CASSRRGTDTQYF. CDR3 in DNA: TGTGCCAGCAGTCGGAGGGGCACAGATACGCAGTATTTT.

This clonotype came up a few times. This may be a read error: a much more frequent sequence differs by one nucleotide. The J gene is TRBJ2-5, the V gene TRBV14; D gene uncertain. CDR3 size: 11 residues. From germline, CDR1 is SGHDN and CDR2 FVKESK. V shed 3 bases and J shed 5 bases, with 4 bases lying between them. CDR3 DNA: TGTGCCAGCAGCCACGGGGAGACCCAGTACTTC. It translates to CASSHGETQYF. The full variable domain, its missing parts supplied by reference TRBV14 and TRBJ2-5, is EAGVTQFPSHSVIEKGQTVTLRCDPISGHDNLYWYRRVMGKEIKFLLHFVKESKQDESGMPNNRFLAERTGGTYSTLKVQPAELEDSGVYFCASSHGETQYFGPGTRLLVL.

A few counts support this clonotype. DNA for the CDR3: TGTGCCAGCAGTTGGGGCAGCAACGTCCTGACTTTC. It encodes CASSWGSNVLTF. This sequence joins TRBV28 and TRBJ2-6; a possible D gene is TRBD1 (5 bases). The V and J ends lost 4 bases and 9 bases respectively, with 7 bases between them. The CDR3 consists of 12 residues. Germline CDR1 MDHEN, CDR2 SYDVKM. Together with reference TRBV28 and TRBJ2-6, the CDR3 gives the full variable domain: DVKVTQSSRYLVKRTGEKVFLECVQDMDHENMFWYRQDPGLGLRLIYFSYDVKMKEKGDIPEGYSVSREKKERFSLILESASTNQTSMYLCASSWGSNVLTFGAGSRLTVL.

The chain carries TRBV20-1 and TRBJ2-1; 11 positions agree with TRBD2. This CDR3 is built from 16 residues. CDR1 is DFQATT and CDR2 is SNEGSKA in the germline V gene (reference sequence). After removal of 1 base from V and 8 bases from J, the junction contained 10 bases not matched to a gene. CDR3 in DNA: TGCAGTGCTAGAGGACCACTAGCGGGGGTTGTGTATGAGCAGTTCTTC. It encodes CSARGPLAGVVYEQFF.

This sequence joins TRBV4-3 and TRBJ2-5; possibly TRBD1 for D (5 bases). Deletions cut 4 bases from V and 7 bases from J, with 16 bases between. Germline V gene lookup returns CDR1 LGHNA and CDR2 YSLEER. The CDR3 covers 14 residues. This CDR3 is CASSRGESGGTQYF. CDR3 bases: TGCGCCAGCAGCCGGGGCGAATCGGGCGGGACCCAGTACTTC.

This clonotype was observed a few times. This chain links TRBV28 with TRBJ2-5, with TRBD1 matching over 10 bases. The CDR3 runs to 17 residues. CDR1 MDHEN and CDR2 SYDVKM come from the germline V gene. After removal of 3 bases from V and 4 bases from J, the junction contained 11 bases not matched to a gene. CDR3 DNA sequence: TGTGCCAGCAGTTTCTTCACCTCTGGGACAGGGGTAGAGACCCAGTACTTC. As protein: CASSFFTSGTGVETQYF. The full variable domain, with the rest looked up from reference TRBV28 and TRBJ2-5, is DVKVTQSSRYLVKRTGEKVFLECVQDMDHENMFWYRQDPGLGLRLIYFSYDVKMKEKGDIPEGYSVSREKKERFSLILESASTNQTSMYLCASSFFTSGTGVETQYFGPGTRLLVL.

A word on this clonotype: A much larger clone differs from this one at a single base, so this may be a read error. J is TRBJ2-3 and V is TRBV4-2, with a possible D match to TRBD1 (6 bases). V was trimmed by 3 bases and J by 10 bases, leaving 20 bases between them. The germline V gene encodes CDR1 LGHNA and CDR2 YNFKEQ. The CDR3 has 15 residues. In nucleotides, the CDR3 is TGTGCCAGCAGCCACCGACAGGTCCTCCCCAACCCGCAGTATTTT. Translating gives CASSHRQVLPNPQYF.

This chain joins TRBV5-1 and TRBJ1-2, with 7 nucleotides matching TRBD1. V trimming: 4 bases; J trimming: 2 bases; junction bases outside the gene matches: 8. The CDR3 totals 15 residues. Germline V gives CDR1 SGHRS, CDR2 YFSETQ. CDR3 in amino acids: CASSIQTGTNYGYTF. The CDR3, as DNA: TGCGCCAGCAGCATACAGACAGGGACCAACTATGGCTACACCTTC.

J is TRBJ2-1 and V is TRBV4-2; tentatively, D is TRBD2 (6 bases). Looked up from germline, CDR1 is LGHNA and CDR2 is YNFKEQ. V dropped 0 bases and J dropped 2 bases, with 14 bases sitting between them. The CDR3 is 17 residues long. The DNA of the CDR3 is TGTGCCAGCAGCCAAGAGTGGCAACCTAGCGCCTACAATGAGCAGTTCTTC. Translation gives CASSQEWQPSAYNEQFF.

The J gene is TRBJ1-5, the V gene TRBV4-1, with D unclear. The V gene lost 3 bases and the J gene lost 6 bases, with 15 bases spanning the gap. The CDR3 length is 15 residues. Germline V gene sequence: CDR1 MGHRA, CDR2 YSYEKL. This chain's CDR3 is CASSQEPHTVQPQHF. As DNA, the CDR3 is TGCGCCAGCAGCCAGGAACCTCATACAGTTCAGCCCCAGCATTTT.

This chain uses TRBV29-1 with TRBJ2-7; TRBD1 agrees at 8 bases. Per the germline V gene, CDR1 is SQVTM and CDR2 is ANQGSEA. The CDR3 sequence is 12 residues long. With 7 bases clipped from V and 3 bases from J, the junction kept 5 bases outside the gene matches. The CDR3 DNA follows: TGCAGCGGTGGACAGGGTGACTACGAGCAGTACTTC. Encoded protein: CSGGQGDYEQYF.

This rearrangement joins TRBV29-1 to TRBJ1-2, with D possibly matching TRBD1 (6 bases). The length of the CDR3 is 13 residues. Trimming shortened V by 8 bases and J by 3 bases, and 16 bases separated the two germline ends. From germline, CDR1 is SQVTM and CDR2 ANQGSEA. The CDR3 sequence: CSTRGGRDYGYTF. CDR3 sequence (DNA): TGCAGCACCCGGGGGGGCAGGGACTATGGCTACACCTTC.

This clonotype was counted only a few times. V usage is TRBV4-1 and J usage is TRBJ1-1; D gene uncertain. Per germline, CDR1 MGHRA and CDR2 YSYEKL. Trimming shortened V by 3 bases and J by 1 base, and 6 bases separated the two germline ends. This CDR3 region has 13 residues. CDR3 sequence (DNA): TGCGCCAGCAGCCAGGGGTGGAACACTGAAGCTTTCTTT. Translation: CASSQGWNTEAFF.

There are a few counts of this clonotype. V and J are TRBV29-1 and TRBJ2-1, with D maybe TRBD1 (5 bases). Per germline, CDR1 SQVTM and CDR2 ANQGSEA. Trimming pared 7 bases from V and 8 bases from J, leaving 15 bases between. The CDR3 loop spans 12 amino acids. CDR3 residues: CSGSRVGDEQFF. For the CDR3, the DNA is TGCAGCGGGAGCAGGGTAGGGGATGAGCAGTTCTTC.

The table lists this clonotype with a few counts. The rearrangement joins TRBV20-1 to TRBJ2-1; 12 bases fit TRBD2. The germline CDR1 and CDR2 sequences are DFQATT and SNEGSKA (reference sequence). The trim removed 6 bases at V and 0 bases at J, leaving 6 bases unmatched. CDR3 size: 16 residues. DNA for the CDR3: TGCAGTGCCCCCGGACTAGCGGGGAGCTCCTACAATGAGCAGTTCTTC. It translates to CSAPGLAGSSYNEQFF.

J is TRBJ1-1 and V is TRBV12-3 or TRBV12-4, with D perhaps matching TRBD1 (6 bases). The length of the CDR3 is 14 residues. V lost 6 bases, J lost 2 bases, and 13 bases lay in between. This chain's CDR3 is CASSPTGPNTEAFF. DNA of the CDR3: TGTGCCAGCAGCCCGACAGGCCCAAACACTGAAGCTTTCTTT.